The 5 T cell receptor beta chains below all came from one sample that was sequenced in a study of patients and donors after allogeneic stem cell transplantation. Each CDR3 protein is one row after TCRdb ran MiXCR on the RT-PCR reads. This table has around 25,000 distinct CDR3 sequences, about 45% appearing once. Sequenced input: blood, either unsorted or a sorted T cell fraction (not recorded which). The source of these receptors is a human donor who was either an allogeneic HSCT recipient or a stem cell or donor lymphocyte infusion donor (not recorded which). It is not recorded whose cells these are; they may come from a transplant donor.

J is TRBJ2-4 and V is TRBV4-1; TRBD1 or TRBD2 may be the D gene (6 bases each). This CDR3 contains 17 residues. V shed 1 base and J shed 3 bases, with 16 bases lying between them. In germline, CDR1 is MGHRA, CDR2 YSYEKL. CDR3 sequence (DNA): TGCGCCAGCAGCCAAGGAGGGGGGAGGACAGTCAAAAACATTCAGTACTTC. Its protein product is CASSQGGGRTVKNIQYF.

This clonotype showed up just a few times. This CDR3 reads CASSLVAVASGNTIYF. CDR3 DNA sequence: TGTGCCAGCAGCTTAGTTGCAGTAGCCTCTGGAAACACCATATATTTT. The V gene is TRBV7-9, the J gene TRBJ1-3, with D uncertain. CDR3 size: 16 residues. With 1 base removed from V and 0 bases from J, the gap between germline ends came to 10 bases. CDR1 is SEHNR, CDR2 FQNEAQ, per germline (reference sequence). Supplemented by reference TRBV7-9 and TRBJ1-3, the full variable domain reads DTGVSQNPRHKITKRGQNVTFRCDPISEHNRLYWYRQTLGQGPEFLTYFQNEAQLEKSRLLSDRFSAERPKGSFSTLEIQRTEQGDSAMYLCASSLVAVASGNTIYFGEGSWLTVV.

This clonotype was seen a few times. CDR3 residues: CAISGDLAGTYNEQFF. The CDR3 nucleotides are TGTGCCATCAGTGGCGATCTAGCGGGAACCTACAATGAGCAGTTCTTC. V usage is TRBV10-3 and J usage is TRBJ2-1, with 9 nucleotides matching TRBD2. J lost 2 bases, V lost 4 bases, and 6 bases had no gene match. The CDR3 spans 16 residues. Germline V CDR1 and CDR2: ENHRY, SYGVKD.

The gene calls are TRBV20-1 and TRBJ1-5, with unresolved D. This CDR3 comprises 14 residues. The germline V and J ends were trimmed by 2 bases and 6 bases, with 14 bases remaining between them. Germline-derived CDR1 and CDR2 are DFQATT and SNEGSKA (reference sequence). CDR3 residues: CSARLFGRSQPQHF. The CDR3 bases are TGCAGTGCTAGATTGTTCGGCAGAAGTCAGCCCCAGCATTTT.

The chain has TRBV7-9 and TRBJ1-1; D is uncertain. Trimming took 0 bases from V and 5 from J, leaving 13 bases between them. Per germline, CDR1 SEHNR and CDR2 FQNEAQ (reference sequence). The CDR3 extends over 15 amino acids. Here the CDR3 reads CASSLAVAPRTEAFF. In DNA form, the CDR3 reads TGTGCCAGCAGCTTAGCGGTGGCCCCCCGTACTGAAGCTTTCTTT. Filled out from reference TRBV7-9 and TRBJ1-1, the complete variable domain reads DTGVSQNPRHKITKRGQNVTFRCDPISEHNRLYWYRQTLGQGPEFLTYFQNEAQLEKSRLLSDRFSAERPKGSFSTLEIQRTEQGDSAMYLCASSLAVAPRTEAFFGQGTRLTVV.